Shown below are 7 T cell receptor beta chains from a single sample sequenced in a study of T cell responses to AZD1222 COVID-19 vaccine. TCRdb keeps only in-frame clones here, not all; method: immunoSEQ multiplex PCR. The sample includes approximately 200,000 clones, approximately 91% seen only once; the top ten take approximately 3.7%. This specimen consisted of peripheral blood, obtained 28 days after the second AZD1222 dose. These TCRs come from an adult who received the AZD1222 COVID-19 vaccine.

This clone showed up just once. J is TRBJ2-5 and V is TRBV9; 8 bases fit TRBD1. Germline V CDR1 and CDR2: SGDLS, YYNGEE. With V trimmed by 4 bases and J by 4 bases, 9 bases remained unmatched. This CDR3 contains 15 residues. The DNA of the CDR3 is TGTGCCAGCAGCCCAAACGCAGGGGGCCCAGAGACCCAGTACTTC. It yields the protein CASSPNAGGPETQYF.

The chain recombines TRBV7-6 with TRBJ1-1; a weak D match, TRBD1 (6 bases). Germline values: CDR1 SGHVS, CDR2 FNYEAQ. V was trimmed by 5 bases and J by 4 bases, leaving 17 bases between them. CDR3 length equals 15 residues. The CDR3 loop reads CASSPIRGAGTEAFF. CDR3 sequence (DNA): TGTGCCAGCAGCCCAATTAGGGGGGCCGGCACTGAAGCTTTCTTT.

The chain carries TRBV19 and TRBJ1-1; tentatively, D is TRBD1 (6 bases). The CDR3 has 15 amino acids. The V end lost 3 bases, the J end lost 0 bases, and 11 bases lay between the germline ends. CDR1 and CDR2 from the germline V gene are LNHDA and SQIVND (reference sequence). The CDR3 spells CASSMSGAVNTEAFF. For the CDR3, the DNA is TGTGCCAGTAGTATGTCGGGGGCGGTGAACACTGAAGCTTTCTTT.

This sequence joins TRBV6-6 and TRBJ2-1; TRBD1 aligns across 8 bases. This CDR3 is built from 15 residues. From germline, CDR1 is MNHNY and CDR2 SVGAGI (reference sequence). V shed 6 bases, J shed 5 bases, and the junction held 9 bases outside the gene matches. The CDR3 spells CASRPRTGKHNEQFF. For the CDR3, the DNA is TGTGCCAGCAGACCTCGGACAGGGAAACACAATGAGCAGTTCTTC.

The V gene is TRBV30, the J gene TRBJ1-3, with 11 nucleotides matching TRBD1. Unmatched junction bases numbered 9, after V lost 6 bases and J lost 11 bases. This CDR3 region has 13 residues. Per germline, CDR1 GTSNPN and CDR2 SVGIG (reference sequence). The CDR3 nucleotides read TGTGCCTGTTTCGGGACAGGGGGTAGGGCCATATATTTT. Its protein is CACFGTGGRAIYF.

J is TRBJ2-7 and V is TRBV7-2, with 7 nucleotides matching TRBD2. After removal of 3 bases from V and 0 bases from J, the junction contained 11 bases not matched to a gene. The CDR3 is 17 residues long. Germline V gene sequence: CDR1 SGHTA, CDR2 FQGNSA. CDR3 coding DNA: TGTGCCAGCAGCTTTGGACTAGTCAAATTTAGCTCCTACGAGCAGTACTTC. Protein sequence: CASSFGLVKFSSYEQYF.

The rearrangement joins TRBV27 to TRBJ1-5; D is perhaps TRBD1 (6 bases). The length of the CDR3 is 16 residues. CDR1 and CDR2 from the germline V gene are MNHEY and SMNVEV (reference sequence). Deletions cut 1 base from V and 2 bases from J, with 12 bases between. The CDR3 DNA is TGTGCCAGCAGTTTATTAGCGGGGGGCGGCAATCAGCCCCAGCATTTT. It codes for CASSLLAGGGNQPQHF.